This T cell receptor (beta chain) was captured by sequencing in a study of spatial heterogeneity in lung cancer. Study observations and caveats: The study found ubiquitous expanded tumor TCRs in blood more at resection than follow-up.

Time point meaning: sample taken at primary tumor resection. Whole RNA was taken from tumor, nontumor lung or frozen PBMC; it was then sequenced unsorted. The donors, 60 to 80 patients with untreated early-stage non-small cell lung cancer, provided the samples. Looked up from germline, CDR1 is MNHNY and CDR2 is SVGAGI (reference sequence). The ends were cut back, 0 bases at V and 3 bases at J, with 5 bases in the middle. This CDR3 spans 14 amino acids. TCRdb re-called the 5' RACE reads through MiXCR, storing one row per CDR3 protein. Of tens of thousands of distinct CDR3 sequences detected, 10% to 15% appear once; the ten largest clones hold around 4.6%. Notes on this clonotype: The antigen remains unidentified.

Sequenced material: PBMCs, taken at surgery. The clonotype originates from a male donor with early-stage non-small cell lung cancer. The V gene is TRBV6-6, the J gene TRBJ2-2; D not resolved. The CDR3 is CASSYSTDTGELFF. As DNA, the CDR3 is TGTGCCAGCAGTTACTCGACGGACACCGGGGAGCTGTTTTTT.